This TCR beta chain appears in the sequencing data of a study of CD4+ T cells in melanoma. Repertoires were generated with immunoSEQ multiplex PCR, while TCRdb's copy carries only in-frame clones and drops some. The data show 5,500 to 6,500 clones, 55% to 75% seen once. Concerning this clone: Its antigen is not identified.

Trimming took off 4 bases at V and 4 bases at J, with 10 bases between the two ends. The CDR3 extends over 14 amino acids. The germline gives CDR1 LGHDT, CDR2 YNNKEL (reference sequence). General study findings and limits: CD8+ T cell, macrophage and B cell function reportedly correlated with neoantigen-specific CD4+ T cells.

Material: cells from a culture (not recorded whether cultured in vitro). The receptor's source is a human donor with melanoma. The chain combines TRBV3-1 (or the pseudogene TRBV3-2) with TRBJ2-2; D is undetermined. CDR3 sequence: CASSRREVTGELFF. The CDR3 DNA reads as TGTGCCAGCAGCCGTAGGGAAGTCACCGGGGAGCTGTTTTTT.